These 29 T cell receptor beta chains came from one sample sequenced in a study of T cell repertoires in cytomegalovirus infection. TCRdb analysed the reads with MiXCR anew, one entry per CDR3 protein. The sample includes about 250,000 distinct CDR3 sequences, about 18% seen only once; the top ten take roughly 45%. The sample was CD8+ T cells from PBMCs. The receptors here all came from a human donor in good health (CMV status not recorded). Some clones in this sample may be carry-over from other donors' samples.

This clonotype appeared a few times. This rearrangement joins TRBV14 to TRBJ1-1, with a tentative D call TRBD1 (5 bases). Germline CDR1 is SGHDN and CDR2 is FVKESK. This CDR3 has 14 amino acids. V lost 4 bases and J lost 3, with 12 bases in between. The CDR3 protein is CASSLKEGYTEAFF. The CDR3 coding sequence is TGTGCCAGCAGCCTTAAGGAGGGGTACACTGAAGCTTTCTTT.

This clonotype was recorded a few times. V gene TRBV7-3 combines with J gene TRBJ2-1, with TRBD1 matching over 7 bases. Trimming took 3 bases from V and 6 from J; bases not matched to a gene: 2. This CDR3 has 13 residues. Germline CDR1 is SGHTA and CDR2 is FQGTGA. The CDR3 sequence is CASSFGTANEQFF. The CDR3 DNA follows: TGTGCCAGCAGCTTTGGGACAGCCAATGAGCAGTTCTTC. The full variable domain, completed using reference TRBV7-3 and TRBJ2-1, is GAGVSQTPSNKVTEKGKYVELRCDPISGHTALYWYRQSLGQGPEFLIYFQGTGAADDSGLPNDRFFAVRPEGSVSTLKIQRTERGDSAVYLCASSFGTANEQFFGPGTRLTVL.

This clonotype was picked up a small number of times. The chain carries TRBV28 and TRBJ2-2, with 11 bases lining up with TRBD1. The V segment lost 6 bases and the J segment 5 bases; nucleotides outside the gene matches: 5. CDR1 and CDR2 from the germline V gene are MDHEN and SYDVKM. The CDR3 has 15 amino acids. The CDR3 is CASRRTGGLTGELFF. The CDR3, as DNA: TGTGCCAGCAGAAGGACAGGGGGCTTGACCGGGGAGCTGTTTTTT.

This clonotype appeared once. The genes are TRBV6-6 and TRBJ1-5, with D possibly being TRBD1 (6 bases). The V end lost 2 bases, the J end lost 7 bases, and 15 bases lay between the germline ends. Germline V CDR1 and CDR2: MNHNY, SVGAGI (reference sequence). CDR3 length: 15 amino acids. The CDR3 DNA is TGTGCCAGCAGTTACGATGGGGGGCTCAAACAGCCCCAGCATTTT. Amino acid sequence: CASSYDGGLKQPQHF.

In this sample, this clonotype turned up many times. The J gene is TRBJ2-5, the V gene TRBV6-1, with 7 nucleotides matching TRBD1. This CDR3 contains 11 residues. From germline, CDR1 is MNHNS and CDR2 SASEGT. V dropped 8 bases and J dropped 7; count of bases not matched to a gene: 4. In DNA form, the CDR3 reads TGTGCCAGCGGGCCAGGGGGGACCCAGTACTTC. It yields the protein CASGPGGTQYF.

The table lists this clonotype with many counts. The chain couples TRBV7-6 to TRBJ2-1; a weak D match, TRBD1 (5 bases). Germline V CDR1 and CDR2: SGHVS, FNYEAQ. The V end was cut by 7 bases, the J end by 6 bases, with 19 bases between. The CDR3 sequence is 15 residues long. The chain's CDR3 is CASTYIGASSNEQFF. DNA of the CDR3: TGTGCCAGCACCTATATAGGGGCCTCTAGCAATGAGCAGTTCTTC.

The CDR3 region has the DNA TGTGCCAGCAGCTTGCCGCCGTACAATGAGCAGTTCTTC. This gives the protein CASSLPPYNEQFF. The V and J genes are TRBV5-4 and TRBJ2-1; no clear D. V was pared by 1 base and J by 4 bases, with 6 bases between. CDR1 and CDR2 from the germline V gene are SGHNT and YYREEE (reference sequence). The CDR3 spans 13 residues.

The V gene is TRBV19, the J gene TRBJ2-7; 7 nucleotides agree with TRBD1. The V gene end was trimmed by 5 bases and the J gene end by 0 bases; junction bases not matched to a gene: 7. Germline V gene lookup returns CDR1 LNHDA and CDR2 SQIVND (reference sequence). There are 15 residues in the CDR3. The CDR3 reads CASSEQGHYSYEQYF. Written as DNA, the CDR3 is TGTGCCAGTAGTGAACAGGGGCACTACTCCTACGAGCAGTACTTC. The full variable domain, completed using reference TRBV19 and TRBJ2-7, is DGGITQSPKYLFRKEGQNVTLSCEQNLNHDAMYWYRQDPGQGLRLIYYSQIVNDFQKGDIAEGYSVSREKKESFPLTVTSAQKNPTAFYLCASSEQGHYSYEQYFGPGTRLTVT.

This clonotype was detected only once. V gene TRBV14 combines with J gene TRBJ1-4; D is unresolved. This CDR3 spans 13 amino acids. The ends were cut back, 4 bases at V and 6 bases at J, with 9 bases in the middle. CDR1 and CDR2 from the germline V gene are SGHDN and FVKESK. This CDR3 reads CASSLTRDEKLFF. In DNA, the CDR3 is TGTGCCAGCAGCCTAACGAGGGATGAAAAACTGTTTTTT.

This chain connects TRBV7-9 to TRBJ1-4; 7 bases are a match to TRBD1. The length of the CDR3 is 15 residues. Germline values: CDR1 SEHNR, CDR2 FQNEAQ (reference sequence). V gave up 5 bases and J gave up 4 bases; unmatched junction bases: 7. The CDR3 here is CASSTRQGDNEKLFF. The CDR3, as DNA: TGTGCCAGCAGCACCCGACAGGGAGATAATGAAAAACTGTTTTTT.

V is TRBV4-3 and J is TRBJ2-1, with D possibly TRBD2 on 5 matching bases. V lost 0 bases and J lost 4, with 10 bases in between. Germline V gene sequence: CDR1 LGHNA, CDR2 YSLEER. The CDR3 contains 15 residues. The CDR3 sequence: CASSQDQEAYNEQFF. Written as DNA, the CDR3 is TGCGCCAGCAGCCAAGATCAGGAGGCTTACAATGAGCAGTTCTTC.

This clonotype was recorded a few times. The chain carries TRBV5-1 and TRBJ2-5; 11 bases are shared with TRBD2. CDR1 is SGHRS, CDR2 YFSETQ, per germline. The CDR3 contains 16 residues. Losses at the gene ends were 2 bases for V and 7 bases for J; bases not matched to a gene: 10. CDR3 region: CASSFGLAGPVRTQYF. In DNA, the CDR3 is TGCGCCAGCAGCTTTGGACTAGCGGGCCCCGTCCGGACCCAGTACTTC.

The chain has TRBV28 and TRBJ1-5; no reliable D call. The CDR3 spans 14 residues. Per the germline V gene, CDR1 is MDHEN and CDR2 is SYDVKM. Trimming removed 3 bases from V and 6 bases from J, with 12 bases in between. CDR3 coding DNA: TGTGCCAGCAGTTTGATGGGTTATTCTCAGCCCCAGCATTTT. It specifies CASSLMGYSQPQHF.

The rearrangement links TRBV29-1 to TRBJ1-1, with no clear D. The CDR3 is 12 amino acids. Germline CDR1 reads SQVTM; CDR2 reads ANQGSEA. V lost 3 bases to trimming and J lost 2 bases, with 7 bases between them. CDR3 loop: CSVDSRNTEAFF. As DNA, the CDR3 is TGCAGCGTTGACTCAAGAAACACTGAAGCTTTCTTT.

This clonotype was seen more than once but under ten times. The rearrangement uses TRBV5-5 and TRBJ1-1; 7 positions agree with TRBD1. Per germline, CDR1 SGHKS and CDR2 YYEKEE (reference sequence). Trimming took 0 bases from V and 1 from J; bases not matched to a gene: 9. This CDR3 contains 17 residues. The CDR3 bases are TGTGCCAGCAGCTTGGAGGCCAGGGGGACCAAGAACACTGAAGCTTTCTTT. Translation gives CASSLEARGTKNTEAFF.

Concerning this clonotype: A much larger clone sits a single nucleotide away, making a read error possible. The J gene is TRBJ2-7, the V gene TRBV2; the D gene is possibly TRBD1 (6 bases). V gave up 3 bases and J gave up 5 bases, with 17 bases separating them. CDR1 and CDR2 from the germline V gene are SNHLY and FYNNEI. The CDR3 length is 15 residues. CDR3 protein: CASSDRAGERNEQYF. The CDR3 DNA reads TGTGCCAGCAGTGATCGGGCAGGGGAGAGGAACGAGCAGTACTTC.

This clonotype was detected ten times or more. The chain recombines TRBV7-2 with TRBJ1-5; D is possibly TRBD1 (5 bases). The CDR3 consists of 17 residues. The V and J ends lost 2 bases and 2 bases respectively, with 16 bases between them. CDR1 SGHTA and CDR2 FQGNSA come from the germline V gene. The CDR3 loop is CASSLTLWAGRNQPQHF. The CDR3 DNA follows: TGTGCCAGCAGCTTAACCCTTTGGGCGGGGCGCAATCAGCCCCAGCATTTT.

This chain joins TRBV10-3 and TRBJ1-1; D is possibly TRBD1 (5 bases). CDR1 is ENHRY, CDR2 SYGVKD, per germline. With 11 bases removed from V and 0 bases from J, the gap between germline ends came to 16 bases. CDR3 length: 14 residues. This chain's CDR3 is CADVGVRVNTEAFF. DNA for the CDR3: TGTGCCGACGTGGGGGTCCGAGTGAACACTGAAGCTTTCTTT.

This clonotype was seen a few times. The V and J genes are TRBV12-3 or TRBV12-4 and TRBJ2-6; D is possibly TRBD2 (6 bases). V lost 6 bases to trimming and J lost 4 bases, with 13 bases between them. The length of the CDR3 is 15 residues. For the CDR3, the DNA is TGTGCCAGCAGCCCCCCCGCGGGGGGGGCCAACGTCCTGACTTTC. Residues: CASSPPAGGANVLTF.

In this sample, this clonotype turned up many times. The CDR3 protein is CASSVFWGFGGARTNYGYTF. CDR3 nucleotide sequence: TGTGCCAGCAGCGTTTTTTGGGGATTTGGGGGGGCGCGGACTAACTATGGCTACACCTTC. V and J are TRBV7-2 and TRBJ1-2; perhaps TRBD1 as D (6 bases). Germline CDR1 reads SGHTA; CDR2 reads FQGNSA. Trimming shortened V by 5 bases and J by 0 bases, and 28 bases separated the two germline ends. The CDR3 is 20 residues long.

This clonotype was counted a few times. J is TRBJ2-3 and V is TRBV2; tentative D call: TRBD2 (5 bases). The V and J ends lost 7 bases and 10 bases respectively, with 24 bases between them. Germline V CDR1 and CDR2: SNHLY, FYNNEI. The CDR3 sequence is 15 residues long. DNA for the CDR3: TGTGCCAGCACCCCGACACGAGGGTTGACGGAGGCGCAGTATTTT. Protein: CASTPTRGLTEAQYF.

This chain joins TRBV10-3 and TRBJ2-6, with D uncertain. V lost 6 bases and J lost 0, with 6 bases in between. Germline V gene data show CDR1 as ENHRY and CDR2 as SYGVKD. This CDR3 has 14 residues. This CDR3 reads CAIRENSGANVLTF. CDR3 nucleotide sequence: TGTGCCATCAGAGAGAACTCTGGGGCCAACGTCCTGACTTTC.

The chain uses TRBV2 and TRBJ2-7; TRBD1 aligns across 9 bases. V dropped 2 bases and J dropped 3; count of bases not matched to a gene: 5. The germline V gene encodes CDR1 SNHLY and CDR2 FYNNEI. This CDR3 has 15 residues. CDR3 sequence reads: CASSERQGDYYEQYF. CDR3 DNA sequence: TGTGCCAGCAGTGAAAGACAGGGGGATTACTACGAGCAGTACTTC.

The chain employs TRBV27 and TRBJ1-3; maybe TRBD1 (5 bases). V shed 7 bases and J shed 0 bases, with 28 bases lying between them. The germline V gene encodes CDR1 MNHEY and CDR2 SMNVEV (reference sequence). This CDR3 contains 20 residues. CDR3 sequence reads: CASIWGDRETFIGSGNTIYF. CDR3 nucleotide sequence: TGTGCCAGCATCTGGGGTGACAGAGAAACCTTCATTGGCTCTGGAAACACCATATATTTT.

This chain links TRBV7-9 with TRBJ2-1; D possibly corresponds to TRBD1 (6 bases). Germline-derived CDR1 and CDR2 are SEHNR and FQNEAQ (reference sequence). The CDR3 covers 15 residues. The V end lost 2 bases, the J end lost 1 base, and 9 bases lay between the germline ends. This CDR3 is CASSLSRGSYNEQFF. The CDR3 DNA sequence: TGTGCCAGCAGCTTAAGCAGGGGTTCCTACAATGAGCAGTTCTTC. The full variable domain, its missing parts supplied by reference TRBV7-9 and TRBJ2-1, is DTGVSQNPRHKITKRGQNVTFRCDPISEHNRLYWYRQTLGQGPEFLTYFQNEAQLEKSRLLSDRFSAERPKGSFSTLEIQRTEQGDSAMYLCASSLSRGSYNEQFFGPGTRLTVL.

CDR3 nucleotides: TGCAGTGCTAGGTCCGGGTACAGGGGATACACAGATACGCAGTATTTT. Translating gives CSARSGYRGYTDTQYF. The chain recombines TRBV20-1 with TRBJ2-3; 7 bases match TRBD1. Germline CDR1 DFQATT, CDR2 SNEGSKA (reference sequence). The trim removed 3 bases at V and 2 bases at J, leaving 11 bases unmatched. The CDR3 is 16 residues long.

In this sample, this clonotype turned up a few times. The CDR3 spells CASYGGIDPYTLDEQYF. CDR3 in DNA: TGTGCCAGCTATGGGGGGATCGACCCCTACACTTTGGACGAGCAGTACTTC. The rearrangement links TRBV6-2 or TRBV6-3 to TRBJ2-7; D possibly corresponds to TRBD2 (6 bases). Trimming removed 8 bases at V and 5 bases at J, with 28 bases between. The CDR3 is made up of 17 amino acids. CDR1 and CDR2 from the germline V gene are MNHEY and SVGEGT.

There are many counts of this clonotype. The chain couples TRBV27 to TRBJ2-7; D may be TRBD1 or TRBD2 (7 bases each). CDR3 length equals 13 residues. The V end was cut by 4 bases, the J end by 6 bases, with 13 bases between. CDR1 is MNHEY, CDR2 SMNVEV, per germline (reference sequence). The CDR3 region is CASSSPGGGEQYF. In DNA form, the CDR3 reads TGTGCCAGCAGTTCCCCAGGGGGGGGCGAGCAGTACTTC.

In its sample, this clonotype was seen many times. The chain joins TRBV7-9 to TRBJ2-1; 12 positions agree with TRBD2. The CDR3 loop spans 20 amino acids. J lost 1 base, V lost 5 bases, and 15 bases had no gene match. Germline values: CDR1 SEHNR, CDR2 FQNEAQ (reference sequence). This CDR3 is CASSPRPLAGGTTSYNEQFF. The CDR3 DNA reads TGTGCCAGCAGCCCCCGTCCCCTAGCGGGGGGGACTACATCCTACAATGAGCAGTTCTTC.